Below are 17 T cell receptor beta chains sequenced from a single sample in a study of blood T cell repertoires in COVID-19. This table comes from immunoSEQ multiplex PCR, and its TCRdb copy is limited to in-frame clones, with some not included. The sample has about 220,000 clones; around 80% are singletons. The material sequenced was peripheral blood. The receptors come from a human donor in a cohort sampled during active COVID-19.

V is TRBV19 and J is TRBJ1-5; D remains ambiguous. The CDR3 is 13 residues long. CDR1 LNHDA and CDR2 SQIVND come from the germline V gene (reference sequence). Trimming took off 4 bases at V and 2 bases at J, with 6 bases between the two ends. The CDR3 coding sequence is TGTGCCAGTAGTAGGGAGGGCAATCAGCCCCAGCATTTT. Protein sequence: CASSREGNQPQHF.

The chain joins TRBV29-1 to TRBJ2-1, with TRBD2 matching over 10 bases. V dropped 7 bases and J dropped 3; count of bases not matched to a gene: 6. CDR1 is SQVTM, CDR2 ANQGSEA, per germline. CDR3 length equals 14 residues. CDR3 coding DNA: TGCAGCGCCCCAACTAGCGGGGTCTACAATGAGCAGTTCTTC. Translating gives CSAPTSGVYNEQFF.

The chain couples TRBV27 to TRBJ1-6; possibly TRBD1 for D (5 bases). The CDR3 extends over 19 amino acids. Germline CDR1 reads MNHEY; CDR2 reads SMNVEV (reference sequence). Trimming stripped 1 base from V and 6 bases from J, with 22 bases between. The CDR3 DNA reads TGTGCCAGCAGTTTATACCCGCAGGGCCGAGTGGTTGTTAATTCACCCCTCCACTTT. Amino acids: CASSLYPQGRVVVNSPLHF.

The CDR3 spells CASSEDRDSADTQYF. CDR3 nucleotide sequence: TGTGCCAGCAGTGAAGACAGGGATTCAGCAGATACGCAGTATTTT. The J gene is TRBJ2-3, the V gene TRBV2, with D perhaps matching TRBD1 (6 bases). CDR1 is SNHLY and CDR2 is FYNNEI in the germline V gene. V was trimmed by 1 base and J by 4 bases, leaving 12 bases between them. The CDR3 sequence is 15 residues long.

The J gene is TRBJ1-6, the V gene TRBV6-2 or TRBV6-3, with 7 bases matching TRBD1. Germline trimming cut 0 bases from V and 7 bases from J; bases unmatched to any gene: 3. The CDR3 totals 15 residues. The V gene's germline CDR1 is MNHEY and CDR2 SVGEGT. The CDR3 sequence is CASSYSSRGNSPLHF. DNA for the CDR3: TGTGCCAGCAGTTACTCCAGCAGGGGGAATTCACCCCTCCACTTT.

This chain connects TRBV18 to TRBJ1-5; TRBD1 aligns across 7 bases. Germline values: CDR1 KGHSH, CDR2 LQKENI. This CDR3 has 17 residues. V shed 0 bases and J 4 bases; nucleotides not matched to a gene: 9. CDR3 sequence: CASSPPNRGISNQPQHF. The DNA of the CDR3 is TGTGCCAGCTCACCACCGAACAGGGGCATAAGTAATCAGCCCCAGCATTTT.

The chain employs TRBV7-9 and TRBJ2-5; D is possibly TRBD1 (6 bases). CDR1 and CDR2 from the germline V gene are SEHNR and FQNEAQ (reference sequence). This CDR3 region has 15 residues. The ends were cut back, 1 base at V and 0 bases at J, with 9 bases in the middle. This CDR3 reads CASSLDGQYQETQYF. CDR3 coding DNA: TGTGCCAGCAGCTTAGATGGACAGTACCAAGAGACCCAGTACTTC.

This chain connects TRBV4-2 to TRBJ2-1; 13 nucleotides match TRBD2. This CDR3 is 16 amino acids long. Looked up from germline, CDR1 is LGHNA and CDR2 is YNFKEQ. V shed 4 bases, J shed 5 bases, and the junction held 5 bases outside the gene matches. CDR3 coding DNA: TGTGCCAGCAGCCGGGGACTAGCGGGACCTGACAATGAGCAGTTCTTC. Amino acids: CASSRGLAGPDNEQFF.

The chain has TRBV7-8 and TRBJ1-4; 7 nucleotides match TRBD1. Germline V gives CDR1 SGHVS, CDR2 FQNEAQ. The V and J ends lost 6 bases and 6 bases, in that order; junction bases with no gene match: 7. The CDR3 extends over 14 amino acids. The CDR3 sequence is CASSPGQTYEKLFF. The CDR3 nucleotides are TGTGCCAGCAGTCCGGGACAGACTTATGAAAAACTGTTTTTT. The full variable domain, with the rest looked up from reference TRBV7-8 and TRBJ1-4, is GAGVSQSPRYKVAKRGQDVALRCDPISGHVSLFWYQQALGQGPEFLTYFQNEAQLDKSGLPSDRFFAERPEGSVSTLKIQRTQQEDSAVYLCASSPGQTYEKLFFGSGTQLSVL.

The rearrangement uses TRBV14 and TRBJ1-2, with 9 bases matching TRBD1. Per germline, CDR1 SGHDN and CDR2 FVKESK. The CDR3 runs to 16 residues. The V and J ends lost 1 base and 0 bases, in that order; junction bases with no gene match: 3. The CDR3 spells CASSQGRQGANYGYTF. CDR3 bases: TGTGCCAGCAGCCAAGGGAGACAGGGGGCTAACTATGGCTACACCTTC.

The V call is TRBV2, the J call TRBJ2-7; TRBD1 aligns across 7 bases. CDR3 length equals 15 residues. Germline-derived CDR1 and CDR2 are SNHLY and FYNNEI. The V and J ends lost 1 base and 6 bases, in that order; junction bases with no gene match: 9. Written as DNA, the CDR3 is TGTGCCAGCAGTGAAGAGGGGGCGTTGGGTCCCGAGCAGTACTTC. Protein product: CASSEEGALGPEQYF.

The V gene is TRBV19, the J gene TRBJ2-4; TRBD1 is a possible D gene (6 bases). From germline, CDR1 is LNHDA and CDR2 SQIVND (reference sequence). Trimming left V 0 bases short and J 8 bases short, with 11 bases between. This CDR3 has 14 residues. This CDR3 reads CASSIETGLDIQYF. CDR3 nucleotide sequence: TGTGCCAGTAGTATAGAAACAGGGCTGGACATTCAGTACTTC.

The genes are TRBV7-8 and TRBJ2-7; 9 bases map to TRBD2. CDR1 and CDR2 (germline): SGHVS, FQNEAQ. The CDR3 sequence is 14 residues long. After removal of 2 bases from V and 4 bases from J, the junction contained 3 bases not matched to a gene. The CDR3 coding sequence is TGTGCCAGCAGCTTAAGGCGGGAGGGTTACGAGCAGTACTTC. Its translation: CASSLRREGYEQYF.

The CDR3 DNA sequence: TGTGCCATCAGTGGACAGGGGGAAAAAGCTTTCTTT. Encoded protein: CAISGQGEKAFF. The chain has TRBV10-3 and TRBJ1-1; 9 bases agree with TRBD1. Germline V gene data show CDR1 as ENHRY and CDR2 as SYGVKD. Germline trimming cut 4 bases from V and 9 bases from J; bases unmatched to any gene: 3. The CDR3 spans 12 residues.

A single count supports this clone. V is TRBV7-9 and J is TRBJ2-7, with a weak D call TRBD2 (5 bases). Germline-derived CDR1 and CDR2 are SEHNR and FQNEAQ (reference sequence). The V end lost 3 bases, the J end lost 0 bases, and 9 bases lay between the germline ends. The CDR3 contains 14 residues. The CDR3 loop is CASSFSSVSYEQYF. The CDR3 DNA reads TGTGCCAGCAGCTTCAGTAGCGTCTCCTACGAGCAGTACTTC.

This clone was found a few times. V is TRBV9 and J is TRBJ1-5, with a possible D match to TRBD1 (5 bases). Germline-derived CDR1 and CDR2 are SGDLS and YYNGEE. V lost 3 bases to trimming and J lost 6 bases, with 13 bases between them. The CDR3 contains 14 residues. The CDR3 is CASSGTVQGQPQHF. The CDR3 nucleotides are TGTGCCAGCAGCGGGACGGTTCAGGGTCAGCCCCAGCATTTT.

The rearrangement uses TRBV7-8 and TRBJ1-5; 8 bases agree with TRBD1. Germline V lookup: CDR1 SGHVS, CDR2 FQNEAQ. With V trimmed by 2 bases and J by 3 bases, 12 bases remained unmatched. This CDR3 has 18 residues. CDR3 nucleotides: TGTGCCAGCAGCTTAAGCCACATGGAGACAGGGGTCAATCAGCCCCAGCATTTT. It yields the protein CASSLSHMETGVNQPQHF. Full variable domain (rest looked up from reference TRBV7-8 and TRBJ1-5): GAGVSQSPRYKVAKRGQDVALRCDPISGHVSLFWYQQALGQGPEFLTYFQNEAQLDKSGLPSDRFFAERPEGSVSTLKIQRTQQEDSAVYLCASSLSHMETGVNQPQHFGDGTRLSIL.